The 28 T cell receptor beta chains below were found in one sample sequenced in a study of blood T cell repertoires in COVID-19. Method: immunoSEQ multiplex PCR; TCRdb's copy keeps in-frame clones and lacks some. The profile shows about 64,000 clones, around 83% of them singletons. Sequenced sample: peripheral blood. The receptors derive from a human donor in a cohort sampled during active COVID-19.

This rearrangement joins TRBV10-1 to TRBJ1-2; 10 positions match TRBD1. Trimming removed 4 bases from V and 4 bases from J; junction bases left unmatched: 6. The germline V gene encodes CDR1 WNHNN and CDR2 SYGVQD (reference sequence). The CDR3 loop spans 15 amino acids. The CDR3, as DNA: TGCGCCAGCAGTGGGGGGACAGGGGAGCGCTATGGCTACACCTTC. This encodes CASSGGTGERYGYTF.

In its sample, this clone was seen a few times. This sequence joins TRBV19 and TRBJ1-3, with 8 bases that match TRBD1. This CDR3 contains 14 residues. With V trimmed by 8 bases and J by 4 bases, 7 bases remained unmatched. CDR1 is LNHDA and CDR2 is SQIVND in the germline V gene (reference sequence). DNA for the CDR3: TGTGCCAGTTTCCGGACAGGGAGAGGAAACACCATATATTTT. It translates to CASFRTGRGNTIYF.

This sequence joins TRBV13 and TRBJ2-7; D is unresolved. This CDR3 is 13 amino acids long. Trimming removed 0 bases at V and 1 base at J, with 4 bases between. The germline V gene has CDR1 PRHDT and CDR2 FYEKMQ (reference sequence). CDR3: CASSLGLSYEQYV. The CDR3 bases are TGTGCCAGCAGCTTAGGACTGTCCTACGAGCAGTACGTC.

The rearrangement links TRBV6-5 to TRBJ1-2, with D possibly TRBD1 on 6 matching bases. The CDR3 totals 15 residues. Germline V gives CDR1 MNHEY, CDR2 SVGAGI. V shed 5 bases and J shed 0 bases, with 13 bases lying between them. Written as DNA, the CDR3 is TGTGCCAGCAGTCCTCTGGACAGAACTAACTATGGCTACACCTTC. This sequence encodes CASSPLDRTNYGYTF.

The V call is TRBV19, the J call TRBJ1-2; 9 bases map to TRBD1. The V segment lost 3 bases and the J segment 8 bases; nucleotides outside the gene matches: 10. Germline CDR1 is LNHDA and CDR2 is SQIVND (reference sequence). This CDR3 spans 15 amino acids. The CDR3 bases are TGTGCCAGTAGTATTCTGGGACAGGGTTGGGAAGGCTACACCTTC. This translates into CASSILGQGWEGYTF.

This chain links TRBV6-5 with TRBJ2-7; TRBD1 is a possible D gene (5 bases). Deletions cut 6 bases from V and 6 bases from J, with 18 bases between. The CDR3 totals 14 residues. Per germline, CDR1 MNHEY and CDR2 SVGAGI. CDR3 nucleotide sequence: TGTGCCAGCAGGTTCAGGGCTGACCCTTCCGAGCAGTACTTC. Amino acids: CASRFRADPSEQYF.

About this clone: An end of the junction differs from the germline gene, which may be a read error. The chain joins TRBV6-4 to TRBJ1-2; 7 positions match TRBD1. Germline V gene sequence: CDR1 MRHNA, CDR2 SNTAGT. The CDR3 contains 14 residues. The chain's CDR3 is CASSDSLRGSRWAF. CDR3 coding DNA: TGTGCCAGCAGTGACTCGCTCAGGGGGTCTCGCTGGGCCTTC.

The chain recombines TRBV5-1 with TRBJ2-3; 9 bases align to TRBD2. V lost 3 bases, J lost 6 bases, and 5 bases stayed unmatched. The length of the CDR3 is 14 residues. Germline V gene lookup returns CDR1 SGHRS and CDR2 YFSETQ. CDR3 nucleotides: TGCGCCAGCAGCTCGGGACTAGCACACGATACGCAGTATTTT. Translation gives CASSSGLAHDTQYF.

This clone was observed once. The chain employs TRBV19 and TRBJ1-5, with D possibly matching TRBD1 (6 bases). Per the germline V gene, CDR1 is LNHDA and CDR2 is SQIVND (reference sequence). This CDR3 is built from 14 residues. Trimming took off 2 bases at V and 7 bases at J, with 12 bases between the two ends. CDR3 bases: TGTGCCAGTAGTATACCCCAGGGACACCAGCCCCAGCATTTT. Its translation is CASSIPQGHQPQHF.

The CDR3 reads CASSYRTGPYNEQFF. The CDR3, as DNA: TGTGCCAGCAGCTATAGGACAGGTCCCTACAATGAGCAGTTCTTC. This chain joins TRBV5-4 and TRBJ2-1; TRBD1 agrees at 7 bases. Germline-derived CDR1 and CDR2 are SGHNT and YYREEE (reference sequence). CDR3 size: 15 residues. Germline trimming cut 3 bases from V and 2 bases from J; bases unmatched to any gene: 5.

The rearrangement joins TRBV10-3 to TRBJ1-1; D is undetermined. Trimming took off 11 bases at V and 2 bases at J, with 12 bases between the two ends. The CDR3 is 12 amino acids. Looked up from germline, CDR1 is ENHRY and CDR2 is SYGVKD. CDR3: CASKDINTEAFF. The CDR3 bases are TGTGCCTCCAAAGACATTAACACTGAAGCTTTCTTT.

This clone was seen once. J is TRBJ2-3 and V is TRBV7-6; D unresolved. The CDR3 totals 14 residues. CDR1 and CDR2 (germline): SGHVS, FNYEAQ. V gave up 5 bases and J gave up 2 bases, with 11 bases separating them. The CDR3 DNA follows: TGTGCCAGCAGCCGTACTCCAAACACAGATACGCAGTATTTT. Protein: CASSRTPNTDTQYF.

This clone was counted only a few times. The chain is built from TRBV19 and TRBJ1-6; D uncertain. The V gene's germline CDR1 is LNHDA and CDR2 SQIVND (reference sequence). Trimming shortened V by 2 bases and J by 8 bases, and 13 bases separated the two germline ends. The CDR3 covers 15 residues. In DNA form, the CDR3 reads TGTGCCAGTAGTATATCCTCAGTATTCCATTCACCCCTCCACTTT. This sequence encodes CASSISSVFHSPLHF.

This sequence joins TRBV3-1 (or the pseudogene TRBV3-2) and TRBJ1-3; D ambiguous. This CDR3 spans 12 amino acids. The V end lost 4 bases, the J end lost 4 bases, and 5 bases lay between the germline ends. Germline V CDR1 and CDR2: LGHDT, YNNKEL (reference sequence). The CDR3 nucleotides read TGTGCCAGCAGCCCGCGGGGAAACACCATATATTTT. This codes for CASSPRGNTIYF.

The chain uses TRBV6-6 and TRBJ2-5; 13 bases map to TRBD2. J gave up 2 bases and V 5 bases, and 5 bases lay outside the gene matches. Germline CDR1 is MNHNY and CDR2 is SVGAGI (reference sequence). This CDR3 contains 16 residues. Here the CDR3 DNA reads TGTGCCAGCAGTCGAGGACTAGCGGGGGTACAAGAGACCCAGTACTTC. This translates into CASSRGLAGVQETQYF.

The CDR3 is CASSPRGGPDTQYF. Here the CDR3 DNA reads TGTGCCAGCTCCCCCCGGGGGGGCCCAGATACGCAGTATTTT. The gene calls are TRBV18 and TRBJ2-3; 8 bases fit TRBD2. CDR1 is KGHSH and CDR2 is LQKENI in the germline V gene. Losses at the gene ends were 6 bases for V and 4 bases for J; bases not matched to a gene: 6. The CDR3 consists of 14 residues.

The CDR3: CASIPGLSSPLHF. In nucleotides, the CDR3 is TGTGCCAGCATCCCCGGGTTGAGTTCACCCCTCCACTTT. The chain combines TRBV28 with TRBJ1-6; D not resolved. CDR1 MDHEN and CDR2 SYDVKM come from the germline V gene. The CDR3 loop spans 13 amino acids. Between the trimmed V and J ends, which lost 7 bases and 9 bases, there was a span of 13 bases.

The rearrangement joins TRBV5-8 to TRBJ1-1, with a tentative D call TRBD1 (6 bases). CDR3 length: 17 amino acids. The germline gives CDR1 SGHTS, CDR2 YDEGEE. Trimming stripped 0 bases from V and 3 bases from J, with 18 bases between. The CDR3 sequence: CASSLAWPGVPYTEAFF. CDR3 sequence (DNA): TGTGCCAGCAGCTTGGCGTGGCCAGGGGTCCCTTACACTGAAGCTTTCTTT.

The chain couples TRBV4-2 to TRBJ2-1, with 9 nucleotides matching TRBD2. Trimming removed 1 base from V and 7 bases from J; junction bases left unmatched: 17. The CDR3 has 19 amino acids. Germline assignment: CDR1 LGHNA and CDR2 YNFKEQ. The CDR3 sequence is CASSQAPVASGAAANEQFF. CDR3 DNA: TGTGCCAGCAGCCAAGCCCCGGTTGCTAGCGGGGCCGCCGCGAATGAGCAGTTCTTC.

V gene TRBV6-5 combines with J gene TRBJ2-1; tentative D call: TRBD2 (5 bases). There are 14 residues in the CDR3. With 6 bases removed from V and 9 bases from J, the gap between germline ends came to 18 bases. Germline lookup yields CDR1 MNHEY and CDR2 SVGAGI. In nucleotides, the CDR3 is TGTGCCAGCAGAACCCGGACTCTTCAACGTGAGCAGTTCTTC. This encodes CASRTRTLQREQFF.

The chain carries TRBV7-9 and TRBJ2-5; possible D gene TRBD1, 5 bases. This CDR3 region has 13 residues. Trimming took 5 bases from V and 5 from J, leaving 12 bases between them. In germline, CDR1 is SEHNR, CDR2 FQNEAQ (reference sequence). CDR3 nucleotide sequence: TGTGCCAGCAGCGGCCCAGGGCGGGAGACCCAGTACTTC. Residues: CASSGPGRETQYF.

The chain is built from TRBV5-6 and TRBJ1-5; 7 nucleotides line up with TRBD1. V gave up 1 base and J gave up 7 bases; unmatched junction bases: 8. The CDR3 covers 15 residues. In germline, CDR1 is SGHDT, CDR2 YYEEEE. CDR3 residues: CASSLFETGLQPQHF. For the CDR3, the DNA is TGTGCCAGCAGCTTGTTCGAGACAGGGTTACAGCCCCAGCATTTT.

CDR3 coding DNA: TGTGCCAGCAGCTTGGATGTACGGGGCACCGGGGAGCTGTTTTTT. Translating gives CASSLDVRGTGELFF. The chain couples TRBV5-8 to TRBJ2-2, with TRBD2 as a possible D gene (5 bases). Trimming took off 0 bases at V and 4 bases at J, with 10 bases between the two ends. The CDR3 covers 15 residues. Germline CDR1 is SGHTS and CDR2 is YDEGEE.

The chain is built from TRBV10-3 and TRBJ2-2; 7 bases agree with TRBD1. Trimming cost V 3 bases and J 6 bases; bases outside gene matches: 4. The germline V gene encodes CDR1 ENHRY and CDR2 SYGVKD. The CDR3 spans 14 residues. Here the CDR3 reads CAISERQGPGELFF. The CDR3 DNA sequence: TGTGCCATCAGTGAAAGACAGGGACCCGGGGAGCTGTTTTTT.

The CDR3 region has the DNA TGTGCCACCAGCACCCCCTCGGACAGGGCGGATATTCACAATGAGCAGTTCTTC. This codes for CATSTPSDRADIHNEQFF. The chain uses TRBV15 and TRBJ2-1; TRBD1 matches 8 bases. The CDR3 loop spans 18 amino acids. Germline lookup yields CDR1 LNHNV and CDR2 YYDKDF (reference sequence). The J segment lost 5 bases and the V segment lost 4 bases, leaving 16 bases of the junction unmatched.

V usage is TRBV5-1 and J usage is TRBJ2-5; 10 bases line up with TRBD1. CDR1 is SGHRS and CDR2 is YFSETQ in the germline V gene. The CDR3 has 15 amino acids. V shed 4 bases and J 4 bases; nucleotides not matched to a gene: 7. CDR3 coding DNA: TGCGCCAGCAGCCAAGGGACAGGGGAGGGAGAGACCCAGTACTTC. This codes for CASSQGTGEGETQYF.

The rearrangement joins TRBV5-1 to TRBJ1-1, with D unclear. CDR1 and CDR2 (germline): SGHRS, YFSETQ. This CDR3 has 13 residues. V lost 1 base to trimming and J lost 7 bases, with 11 bases between them. The CDR3 region is CASSLIPGSEAFF. DNA for the CDR3: TGCGCCAGCAGCTTGATCCCCGGGAGTGAAGCTTTCTTT.

This chain uses TRBV20-1 with TRBJ1-2; possible D gene TRBD1, 6 bases. The length of the CDR3 is 11 residues. The ends were cut back, 6 bases at V and 6 bases at J, with 11 bases in the middle. In germline, CDR1 is DFQATT, CDR2 SNEGSKA (reference sequence). The CDR3 is CSARTDDGYTF. In nucleotides, the CDR3 is TGCAGTGCCAGGACAGATGATGGCTACACCTTC.